Here is one T cell receptor (beta chain) with its context. Its antigen is undetermined. V lost 0 bases, J lost 3 bases, and 5 bases stayed unmatched. This CDR3 contains 16 residues. Germline V CDR1 and CDR2: LGHNA, YNFKEQ. The entry originates in a study of cytomegalovirus exposure and HLA in healthy donors. Broader study findings: Follow-up analysis found HLA locus-dependent TCR association rates, highest for DRB1 and lowest for HLA-C.

PCR amplification relied on 60 Vbeta primers (plus 13 Jbeta primers). Measured with immunoSEQ multiplex PCR; TCRdb has only the in-frame clones, and not every one. The table records some 200,000 clones, roughly four fifths of them present only once. Specimen: PBMCs. V usage is TRBV4-2 and J usage is TRBJ2-7; TRBD2 aligns across 10 bases. This receptor was identified in a man aged 45-65 years in good health and CMV-seronegative. The CDR3 nucleotides are TGTGCCAGCAGCCAAGAGGGGACTAGCGCATACTACGAGCAGTACTTC. It specifies CASSQEGTSAYYEQYF.